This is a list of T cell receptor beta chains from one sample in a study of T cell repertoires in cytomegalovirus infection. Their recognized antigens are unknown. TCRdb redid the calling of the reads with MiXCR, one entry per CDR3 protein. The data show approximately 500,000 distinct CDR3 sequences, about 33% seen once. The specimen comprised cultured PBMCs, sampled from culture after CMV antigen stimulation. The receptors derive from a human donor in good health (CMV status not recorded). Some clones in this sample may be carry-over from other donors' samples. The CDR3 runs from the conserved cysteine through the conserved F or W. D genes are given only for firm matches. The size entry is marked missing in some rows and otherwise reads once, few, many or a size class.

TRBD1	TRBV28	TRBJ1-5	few	CAARQGSNQPQHF	TGTGCCGCCCGACAGGGTAGCAATCAGCCCCAGCATTTT
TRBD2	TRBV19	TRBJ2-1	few	CASSIVGGLGGNEQFF	TGTGCCAGTAGTATCGTGGGGGGACTAGGAGGCAATGAGCAGTTCTTC
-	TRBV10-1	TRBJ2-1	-	CASSGASNEQFF	TGCGCCAGCAGTGGGGCTAGCAATGAGCAGTTCTTC
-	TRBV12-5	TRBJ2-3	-	CASGLVGDTQYF	TGTGCTAGTGGTTTGGTCGGAGATACGCAGTATTTT
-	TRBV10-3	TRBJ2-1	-	CAIRTALSYNEQFF	TGTGCCATCAGGACAGCTCTCTCCTACAATGAGCAGTTCTTC
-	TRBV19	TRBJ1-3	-	CASSSGGIGNTIYF	TGTGCCAGTAGTTCGGGAGGGATAGGAAACACCATATATTTT
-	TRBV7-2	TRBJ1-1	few	CASSPGPLRGAFF	TGTGCCAGCAGCCCCGGGCCTCTCCGCGGAGCTTTCTTT
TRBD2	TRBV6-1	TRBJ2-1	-	CASSETGTSGIGEQFF	TGTGCCAGCAGTGAAACGGGGACTAGCGGGATAGGTGAGCAGTTCTTC
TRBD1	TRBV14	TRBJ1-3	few	CASSQGAGGISGNTIYF	TGTGCCAGCAGCCAAGGGGCAGGGGGCATCTCTGGAAACACCATATATTTT
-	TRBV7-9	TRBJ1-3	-	CASSLGGASGNTIYF	TGTGCCAGCAGCTTAGGGGGGGCGTCTGGAAACACCATATATTTT
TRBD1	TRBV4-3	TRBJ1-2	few	CASSQETGGFYGYTF	TGCGCCAGCAGCCAAGAGACAGGGGGCTTCTATGGCTACACCTTC
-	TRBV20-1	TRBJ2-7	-	CSAREGGGYEQYF	TGCAGTGCTAGAGAGGGTGGAGGCTACGAGCAGTACTTC
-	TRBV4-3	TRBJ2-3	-	CASSQGVFDRATTDTQYF	TGCGCCAGCAGCCAAGGTGTATTCGACAGAGCTACCACAGATACGCAGTATTTT
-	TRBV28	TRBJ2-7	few	CASSFRALATYEQYF	TGTGCCAGCAGTTTTAGGGCGCTAGCTACCTACGAGCAGTACTTC
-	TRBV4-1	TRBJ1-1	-	CASSQESSGETSMNTEAFF	TGCGCCAGCAGCCAAGAATCCTCAGGGGAAACCAGCATGAACACTGAAGCTTTCTTT
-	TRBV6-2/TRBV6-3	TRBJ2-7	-	CASISPDGQYPYEQYF	TGTGCCAGCATTAGCCCCGATGGGCAGTACCCTTACGAGCAGTACTTC
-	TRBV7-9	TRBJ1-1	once	CASSLSGANEAFF	TGTGCCAGCAGCTTATCCGGGGCGAATGAAGCTTTCTTT
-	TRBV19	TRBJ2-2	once	CASSNPGKYTGELFF	TGTGCCAGTAGTAACCCAGGGAAGTACACCGGGGAGCTGTTTTTT
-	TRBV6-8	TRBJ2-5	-	CASSYGQFIQETQYF	TGTGCCAGCAGTTACGGGCAGTTCATCCAAGAGACCCAGTACTTC
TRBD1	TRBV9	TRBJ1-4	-	CASSVDPPGGLYEKLFF	TGTGCCAGCAGCGTAGATCCCCCAGGGGGCCTGTATGAAAAACTGTTTTTT
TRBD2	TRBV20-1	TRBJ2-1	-	CSARLAGGPYEQFF	TGCAGTGCTAGACTAGCGGGAGGGCCTTATGAGCAGTTCTTC
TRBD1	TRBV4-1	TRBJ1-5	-	CASSQGQGSPQHF	TGCGCCAGCAGCCAGGGACAGGGGTCGCCCCAGCATTTT
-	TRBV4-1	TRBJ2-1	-	CASSPLWASSYNEQFF	TGCGCCAGCAGCCCTTTATGGGCAAGCTCCTACAATGAGCAGTTCTTC
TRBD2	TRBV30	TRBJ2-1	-	CAWRSSGILNEQFF	TGTGCCTGGAGGTCTAGCGGGATACTCAATGAGCAGTTCTTC
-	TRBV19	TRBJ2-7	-	CASNNGRAYEQYF	TGTGCCAGTAATAATGGCAGGGCCTACGAGCAGTACTTC
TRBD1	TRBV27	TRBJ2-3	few	CASSSGQGADTQYF	TGTGCCAGCAGTTCGGGACAGGGGGCCGATACGCAGTATTTT
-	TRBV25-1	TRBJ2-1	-	CASSVTGTYRYNEQFF	TGTGCCAGCAGCGTAACAGGGACCTACCGATACAATGAGCAGTTCTTC